One and the same sample provided the 8 T cell receptor beta chains below, sequenced in a study of radiation and T cells in renal cell carcinoma. This sample's time point: baseline pretreatment blood. Specified treatment: 15 Gy SBRT to primary tumor, nephrectomy 4 weeks later. Clones were read by immunoSEQ multiplex PCR, and TCRdb kept only the in-frame ones, dropping some. Seen here are 150,000 or so clones, around nine tenths observed once, and the top ten hold approximately 12%. The material was blood, obtained from a patient whose treatment included radiotherapy and nephrectomy. The receptors here all came from a woman aged 45-65 years with renal cell carcinoma.

The chain combines TRBV6-1 with TRBJ2-7; 11 bases align to TRBD2. Trimming took 1 base from V and 7 from J; bases not matched to a gene: 9. The CDR3 runs to 16 residues. Germline V CDR1 and CDR2: MNHNS, SASEGT. As DNA, the CDR3 is TGTGCCAGCAGTGAAGTTCTAGCGGGGGGACTTCCTGAGCAGTACTTC. Amino acid sequence: CASSEVLAGGLPEQYF.

The chain couples TRBV9 to TRBJ2-3; either TRBD1 or TRBD2 may supply D (5 bases each). This CDR3 spans 14 amino acids. V lost 3 bases to trimming and J lost 5 bases, with 13 bases between them. CDR1 and CDR2 (germline): SGDLS, YYNGEE. CDR3 bases: TGTGCCAGCAGCGCTGGGGACCGACGAGATACGCAGTATTTT. Translated: CASSAGDRRDTQYF.

V usage is TRBV6-1 and J usage is TRBJ2-7, with 8 bases identical to TRBD2. The CDR3 is 14 residues long. Trimming removed 2 bases from V and 4 bases from J; junction bases left unmatched: 4. In germline, CDR1 is MNHNS, CDR2 SASEGT. DNA of the CDR3: TGTGCCAGCAGTGAAATGGTAGCGGGGTACGAGCAGTACTTC. Encoded protein: CASSEMVAGYEQYF.

The rearrangement joins TRBV5-4 to TRBJ2-7; unclear D gene. Trimming took off 3 bases at V and 4 bases at J, with 11 bases between the two ends. From germline, CDR1 is SGHNT and CDR2 YYREEE (reference sequence). This CDR3 is 13 amino acids long. CDR3 coding DNA: TGTGCCAGCAGCTCCCCCCCTCAATACGAGCAGTACTTC. It codes for CASSSPPQYEQYF.

This chain uses TRBV30 with TRBJ1-2, with D possibly TRBD1 on 5 matching bases. The CDR3 runs to 13 residues. Germline values: CDR1 GTSNPN, CDR2 SVGIG (reference sequence). Deletions cut 6 bases from V and 4 bases from J, with 15 bases between. As DNA, the CDR3 is TGTGCCTGTCTGACGGGGCCGGCCTATGGCTACACCTTC. Its protein is CACLTGPAYGYTF.

The V call is TRBV5-8, the J call TRBJ1-5, with D possibly being TRBD1 (6 bases). This CDR3 is 16 amino acids long. The V gene's germline CDR1 is SGHTS and CDR2 YDEGEE. With 0 bases removed from V and 0 bases from J, the gap between germline ends came to 10 bases. The DNA for the CDR3 is TGTGCCAGCAGCTTGGAGCTGGGACATAGCAATCAGCCCCAGCATTTT. The encoded protein is CASSLELGHSNQPQHF.

The chain joins TRBV7-9 to TRBJ2-7; the D is unclear. V lost 5 bases, J lost 0 bases, and 14 bases lay in between. This CDR3 has 15 amino acids. The germline CDR1 and CDR2 sequences are SEHNR and FQNEAQ (reference sequence). The CDR3 spells CASSQTLGPSYEQYF. The CDR3 DNA is TGTGCCAGCAGCCAGACGCTGGGTCCCTCCTACGAGCAGTACTTC.

This chain joins TRBV27 and TRBJ2-1; weak D call: TRBD1 (5 bases). The CDR3 has 16 residues. Germline CDR1 is MNHEY and CDR2 is SMNVEV (reference sequence). V was shortened by 4 bases and J by 4 bases, with 17 bases between the two germline ends. Here the CDR3 reads CASSSSGSGRYNEQFF. For the CDR3, the DNA is TGTGCCAGCAGTTCTTCTGGGTCAGGGCGATACAATGAGCAGTTCTTC.